This T cell receptor beta chain was identified in a study of blood T cell repertoires in COVID-19. The protocol was immunoSEQ multiplex PCR, while the TCRdb copy is restricted to in-frame clones and leaves out a portion. The sample has around 250,000 clones, 83% seen once. CDR1 is SGHRS, CDR2 YFSETQ, per germline. This CDR3 has 18 amino acids. The V end was cut by 0 bases, the J end by 1 base, with 16 bases between. This clone came up a few times. This sequence originates from a man in his 60s who had recovered from COVID-19. The rearrangement uses TRBV5-1 and TRBJ2-2; D gene ambiguous. The specimen sequenced was peripheral blood. The CDR3 bases are TGCGCCAGCAGCTTGGTACCCGCGGCGACGGGGAACACCGGGGAGCTGTTTTTT. Encoded protein: CASSLVPAATGNTGELFF.